This paragraph covers one TCR beta chain sequence. This entry belongs to a study of blood T cell repertoires in COVID-19. Background on the study: Donors in the United States, Italy and Spain gave samples during acute or convalescent COVID-19. In each case, the material was cDNA or gDNA derived from T cells, B-cell-depleted T cells, or PBMCs.

This CDR3 region has 15 residues. Germline assignment: CDR1 MNHEY and CDR2 SVGAGI. J gave up 7 bases and V 4 bases, and 5 bases lay outside the gene matches. Only in-frame clones appear in the TCRdb table, and some are missing; sequencing was by immunoSEQ multiplex PCR. The sample includes under 200,000 clones, around 87% of them seen just once. The sequenced sample consisted of peripheral blood. The clonotype was recovered from a man aged 35 to 55 with active or convalescent COVID-19. The chain couples TRBV6-5 to TRBJ1-4, with TRBD1 matching 11 bases. CDR3 loop: CASSSGGQGAEKLFF. The CDR3 DNA follows: TGTGCCAGCAGTTCGGGAGGACAGGGGGCTGAAAAACTGTTTTTT.